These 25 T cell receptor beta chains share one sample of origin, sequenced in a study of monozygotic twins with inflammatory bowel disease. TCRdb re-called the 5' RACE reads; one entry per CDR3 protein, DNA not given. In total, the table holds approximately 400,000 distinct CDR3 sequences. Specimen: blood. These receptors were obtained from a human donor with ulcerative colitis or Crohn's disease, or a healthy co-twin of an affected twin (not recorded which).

This CDR3 reads CASSSLSYEQYF. The rearrangement uses TRBV27 and TRBJ2-7. Germline-derived CDR1 and CDR2 are MNHEY and SMNVEV (reference sequence). The CDR3 length is 12 residues.

The CDR3 reads CASSYPAGRGATNTEAFF. J is TRBJ1-1 and V is TRBV6-2 or TRBV6-3; TCRdb names TRBD1, which stays unverified in the absence of DNA. The germline CDR1 and CDR2 sequences are MNHEY and SVGEGT. The CDR3 loop spans 18 amino acids.

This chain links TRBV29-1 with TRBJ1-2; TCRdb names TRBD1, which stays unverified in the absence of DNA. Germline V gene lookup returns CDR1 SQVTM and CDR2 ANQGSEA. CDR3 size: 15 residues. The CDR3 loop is CSVVSWDSPNYGYTF.

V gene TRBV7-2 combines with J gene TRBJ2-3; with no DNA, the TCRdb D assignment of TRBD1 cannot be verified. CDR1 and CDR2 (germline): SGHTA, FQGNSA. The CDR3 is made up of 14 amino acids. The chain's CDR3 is CASSRDSGTDTQYF.

The CDR3 here is CASSLAPVGAANTEAFF. This chain joins TRBV18 and TRBJ1-1; without DNA, the TCRdb call of TRBD1 cannot be checked. This CDR3 contains 17 residues. Germline V gene lookup returns CDR1 KGHSH and CDR2 LQKENI.

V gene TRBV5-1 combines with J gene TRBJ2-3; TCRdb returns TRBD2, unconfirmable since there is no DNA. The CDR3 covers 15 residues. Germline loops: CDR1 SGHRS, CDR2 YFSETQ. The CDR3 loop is CASSLGAGMTDTQYF.

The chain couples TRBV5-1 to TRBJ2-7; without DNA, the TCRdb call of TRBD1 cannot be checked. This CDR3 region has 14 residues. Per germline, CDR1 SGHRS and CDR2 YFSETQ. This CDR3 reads CASSLGTGAYEQYF.

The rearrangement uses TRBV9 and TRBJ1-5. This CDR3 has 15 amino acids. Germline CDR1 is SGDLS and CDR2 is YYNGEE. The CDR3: CASSPSLGSNQPQHF.

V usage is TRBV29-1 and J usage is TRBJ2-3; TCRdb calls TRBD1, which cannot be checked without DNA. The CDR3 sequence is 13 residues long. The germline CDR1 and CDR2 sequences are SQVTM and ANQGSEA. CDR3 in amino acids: CSVMRGRADTQYF.

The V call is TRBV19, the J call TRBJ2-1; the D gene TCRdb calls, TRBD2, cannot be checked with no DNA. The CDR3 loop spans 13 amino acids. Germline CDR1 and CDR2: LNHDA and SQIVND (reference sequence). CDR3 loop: CASSIDPSGREFF.

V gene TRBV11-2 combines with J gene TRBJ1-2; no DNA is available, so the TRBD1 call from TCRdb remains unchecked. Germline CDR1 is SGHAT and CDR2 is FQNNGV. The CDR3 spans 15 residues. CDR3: CASSGWGQLNYGYTF.

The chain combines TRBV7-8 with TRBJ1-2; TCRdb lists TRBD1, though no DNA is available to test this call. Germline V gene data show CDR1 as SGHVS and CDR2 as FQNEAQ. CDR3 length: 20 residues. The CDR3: CASSLAVGGPGAKNYYGYTF. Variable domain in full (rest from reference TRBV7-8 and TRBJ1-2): GAGVSQSPRYKVAKRGQDVALRCDPISGHVSLFWYQQALGQGPEFLTYFQNEAQLDKSGLPSDRFFAERPEGSVSTLKIQRTQQEDSAVYLCASSLAVGGPGAKNYYGYTFGSGTRLTVV.

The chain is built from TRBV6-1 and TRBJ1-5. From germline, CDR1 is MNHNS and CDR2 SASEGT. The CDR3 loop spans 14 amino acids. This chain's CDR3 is CASSVSGSNQPQHF.

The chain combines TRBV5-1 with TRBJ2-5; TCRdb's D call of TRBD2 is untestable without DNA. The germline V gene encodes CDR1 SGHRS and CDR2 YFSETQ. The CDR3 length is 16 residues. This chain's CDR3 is CASSLGTSAFQETQYF.

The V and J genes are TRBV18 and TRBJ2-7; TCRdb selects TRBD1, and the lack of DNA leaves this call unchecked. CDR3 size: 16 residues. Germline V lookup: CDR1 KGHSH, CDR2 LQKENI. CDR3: CASSPRQGLSSYEQYF.

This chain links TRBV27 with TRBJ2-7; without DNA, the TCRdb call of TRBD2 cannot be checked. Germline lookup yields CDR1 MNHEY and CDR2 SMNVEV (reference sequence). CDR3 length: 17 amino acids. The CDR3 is CASSLWGTSGGLYEQYF.

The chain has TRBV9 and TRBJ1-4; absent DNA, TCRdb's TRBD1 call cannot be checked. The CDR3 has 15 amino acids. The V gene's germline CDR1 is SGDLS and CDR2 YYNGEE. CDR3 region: CASSVMGQRAEKLFF.

CDR3 region: CASSLLTARVDTQYF. The chain couples TRBV27 to TRBJ2-3; TCRdb's D gene call, TRBD1, goes unchecked for lack of DNA. CDR1 is MNHEY and CDR2 is SMNVEV in the germline V gene (reference sequence). This CDR3 has 15 amino acids.

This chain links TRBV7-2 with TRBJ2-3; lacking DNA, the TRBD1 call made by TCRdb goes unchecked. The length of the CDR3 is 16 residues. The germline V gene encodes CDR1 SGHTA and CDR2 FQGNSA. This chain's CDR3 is CASSSQRATGADTQYF. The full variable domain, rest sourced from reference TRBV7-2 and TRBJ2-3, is GAGVSQSPSNKVTEKGKDVELRCDPISGHTALYWYRQSLGQGLEFLIYFQGNSAPDKSGLPSDRFSAERTGGSVSTLTIQRTQQEDSAVYLCASSSQRATGADTQYFGPGTRLTVL.

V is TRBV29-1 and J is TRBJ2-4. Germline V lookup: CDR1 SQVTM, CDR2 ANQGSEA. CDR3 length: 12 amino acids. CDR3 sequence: CSVVGLKNIQYF.

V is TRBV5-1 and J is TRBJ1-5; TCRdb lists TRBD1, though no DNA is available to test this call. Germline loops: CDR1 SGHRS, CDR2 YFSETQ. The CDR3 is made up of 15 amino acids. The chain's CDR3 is CASTKDRKFYQPQHF.

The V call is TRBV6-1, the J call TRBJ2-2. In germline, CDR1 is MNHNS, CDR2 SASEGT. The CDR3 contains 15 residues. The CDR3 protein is CASSGAAGDTGELFF.

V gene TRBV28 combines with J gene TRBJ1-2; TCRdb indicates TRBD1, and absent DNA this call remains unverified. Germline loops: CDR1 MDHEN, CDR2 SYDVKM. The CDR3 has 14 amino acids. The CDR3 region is CASSLATGGDGYTF.

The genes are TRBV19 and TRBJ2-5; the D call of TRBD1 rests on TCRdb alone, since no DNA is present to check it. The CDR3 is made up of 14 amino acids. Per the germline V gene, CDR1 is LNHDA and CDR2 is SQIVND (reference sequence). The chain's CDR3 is CASSIDRPPGTQYF. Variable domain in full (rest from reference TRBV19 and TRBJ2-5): DGGITQSPKYLFRKEGQNVTLSCEQNLNHDAMYWYRQDPGQGLRLIYYSQIVNDFQKGDIAEGYSVSREKKESFPLTVTSAQKNPTAFYLCASSIDRPPGTQYFGPGTRLLVL.

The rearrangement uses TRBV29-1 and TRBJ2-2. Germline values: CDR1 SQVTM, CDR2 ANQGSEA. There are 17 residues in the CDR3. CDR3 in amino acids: CSVEKSDGVRISGELFF.